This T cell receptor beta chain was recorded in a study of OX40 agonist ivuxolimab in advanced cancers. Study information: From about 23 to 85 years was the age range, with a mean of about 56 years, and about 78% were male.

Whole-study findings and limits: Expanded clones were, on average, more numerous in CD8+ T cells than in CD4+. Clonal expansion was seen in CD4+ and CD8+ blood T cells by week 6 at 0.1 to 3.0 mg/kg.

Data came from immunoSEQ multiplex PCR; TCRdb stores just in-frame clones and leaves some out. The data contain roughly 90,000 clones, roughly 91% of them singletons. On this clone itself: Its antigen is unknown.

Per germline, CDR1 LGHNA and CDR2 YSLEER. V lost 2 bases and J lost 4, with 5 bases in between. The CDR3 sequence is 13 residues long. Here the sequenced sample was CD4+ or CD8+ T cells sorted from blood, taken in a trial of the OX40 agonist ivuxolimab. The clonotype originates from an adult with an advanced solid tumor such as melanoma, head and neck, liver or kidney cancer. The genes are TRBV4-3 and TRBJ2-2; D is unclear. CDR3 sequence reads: CASSQLTTGELFF. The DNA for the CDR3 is TGCGCCAGCAGCCAACTAACCACCGGGGAGCTGTTTTTT.